This passage covers 20 T cell receptor beta chains from one sample sequenced in a study of T cells of healthy individuals. TCRdb reanalysed the 5' RACE reads using MiXCR and keeps one entry per CDR3 protein. The table has around 100,000 distinct CDR3 sequences, 17% seen once. Receptors originate from a human donor in good health.

CDR3 coding DNA: TGTGCCAGCAGTTCCCTGTACCTCACAGATACGCAGTATTTT. Its translation is CASSSLYLTDTQYF. The chain has TRBV28 and TRBJ2-3; D is ambiguous. Per the germline V gene, CDR1 is MDHEN and CDR2 is SYDVKM. This CDR3 is 14 amino acids long. The V end lost 4 bases, the J end lost 2 bases, and 10 bases lay between the germline ends.

The chain has TRBV6-2 or TRBV6-3 and TRBJ1-2, with D possibly matching TRBD1 (5 bases). Deletions cut 5 bases from V and 11 bases from J, with 12 bases between. This CDR3 contains 11 residues. CDR1 is MNHEY, CDR2 SVGEGT, per germline. CDR3 nucleotide sequence: TGTGCCAGCAGTGATAAAAGGGGATACACCTTC. It is translated as CASSDKRGYTF.

The sample holds many counts of this clonotype. The V call is TRBV10-3, the J call TRBJ2-6; D could derive from TRBD1 or TRBD2 (5 bases each). Germline loops: CDR1 ENHRY, CDR2 SYGVKD. The germline V and J ends were trimmed by 7 bases and 4 bases, with 23 bases remaining between them. This CDR3 has 18 amino acids. CDR3 in DNA: TGTGCCATCACTTATAGCGAGACAGATGCTAGAGGGGCCAACGTCCTGACTTTC. The encoded protein is CAITYSETDARGANVLTF.

This clonotype was seen a few times. The chain joins TRBV10-3 to TRBJ1-1; D not certain. CDR3 size: 14 residues. Germline V gene sequence: CDR1 ENHRY, CDR2 SYGVKD. Trimming removed 11 bases at V and 0 bases at J, with 16 bases between. CDR3 DNA: TGTGCCTCGGCGGGGTCGGGGATGAACACTGAAGCTTTCTTT. Encoded protein: CASAGSGMNTEAFF.

The rearrangement uses TRBV20-1 and TRBJ2-5, with unresolved D. The CDR3 runs 14 residues. Germline V gene sequence: CDR1 DFQATT, CDR2 SNEGSKA (reference sequence). The V end was cut by 3 bases, the J end by 0 bases, with 11 bases between. The CDR3 DNA sequence: TGCAGTGCTAGTTCCGGCCCGTACCAAGAGACCCAGTACTTC. Residues: CSASSGPYQETQYF.

This clonotype turned up a few times. This chain joins TRBV27 and TRBJ2-5; tentative D call: TRBD2 (5 bases). Trimming shortened V by 3 bases and J by 4 bases, and 18 bases separated the two germline ends. The CDR3 has 16 residues. From germline, CDR1 is MNHEY and CDR2 SMNVEV (reference sequence). CDR3 loop: CASSLLRAPGRETQYF. Here the CDR3 DNA reads TGTGCCAGCAGTTTGTTGCGGGCCCCCGGTAGAGAGACCCAGTACTTC.

The genes are TRBV28 and TRBJ2-3; no clear D. This CDR3 has 12 amino acids. V was clipped by 2 bases and J by 6 bases, with 6 bases between them. CDR1 is MDHEN, CDR2 SYDVKM, per germline. CDR3 nucleotides: TGTGCCAGCAGTTTAGCTCTGGATACGCAGTATTTT. Translation: CASSLALDTQYF.

The chain combines TRBV20-1 with TRBJ2-7, with D unresolved. CDR1 and CDR2 from the germline V gene are DFQATT and SNEGSKA (reference sequence). The CDR3 is 12 residues long. V was clipped by 5 bases and J by 6 bases, with 14 bases between them. The CDR3 reads CSASRVGSEQYF. CDR3 DNA sequence: TGCAGTGCTTCAAGAGTAGGGTCCGAGCAGTACTTC.

This clonotype has just one count. The chain employs TRBV20-1 and TRBJ2-1, with no clear D. CDR1 is DFQATT and CDR2 is SNEGSKA in the germline V gene (reference sequence). This CDR3 has 11 amino acids. The V end was cut by 5 bases, the J end by 10 bases, with 12 bases between. The CDR3 region is CSAARVLEQFF. In nucleotides, the CDR3 is TGCAGTGCTGCTAGGGTCCTGGAGCAGTTCTTC.

In this sample, this clonotype turned up a few times. The chain carries TRBV12-5 and TRBJ1-1; 7 nucleotides line up with TRBD1. This CDR3 contains 14 residues. After removal of 6 bases from V and 11 bases from J, the junction contained 15 bases not matched to a gene. CDR1 and CDR2 (germline): LGHNT, FRNRAP. CDR3 protein: CASGTSGYNRGAFF. The DNA of the CDR3 is TGTGCTAGTGGGACATCGGGGTACAACAGGGGCGCTTTCTTT.

This clonotype showed up many times. The genes are TRBV2 and TRBJ1-1; 10 bases line up with TRBD1. This CDR3 region has 13 residues. The germline V gene encodes CDR1 SNHLY and CDR2 FYNNEI. V shed 6 bases, J shed 5 bases, and the junction held 3 bases outside the gene matches. In nucleotides, the CDR3 is TGTGCCAGCAGCGTGGACAGGGGGACTGAAGCTTTCTTT. Residues: CASSVDRGTEAFF. Looking up the rest from reference TRBV2 and TRBJ1-1 gives the full variable domain: EPEVTQTPSHQVTQMGQEVILRCVPISNHLYFYWYRQILGQKVEFLVSFYNNEISEKSEIFDDQFSVERPDGSNFTLKIRSTKLEDSAMYFCASSVDRGTEAFFGQGTRLTVV.

The V call is TRBV3-1, the J call TRBJ1-2; D is ambiguous. Germline V gene lookup returns CDR1 LGHDT and CDR2 YNNKEL (reference sequence). V was trimmed by 1 base and J by 4 bases, leaving 4 bases between them. This CDR3 is built from 12 residues. The CDR3 loop reads CASSQGLYGYTF. In DNA form, the CDR3 reads TGTGCCAGCAGCCAAGGGCTCTATGGCTACACCTTC.

The chain carries TRBV5-1 and TRBJ2-7; 8 positions match TRBD1. V lost 7 bases and J lost 7; bases outside the gene matches: 7. Per the germline V gene, CDR1 is SGHRS and CDR2 is YFSETQ. The CDR3 consists of 12 residues. The CDR3 region has the DNA TGCGCCAGCGGACCCACAGGGGGGGAGCAGTACTTC. Translating gives CASGPTGGEQYF.

This clonotype was seen a handful of times. The chain links TRBV20-1 to TRBJ2-1; D is perhaps TRBD2 (6 bases). CDR1 is DFQATT, CDR2 SNEGSKA, per germline (reference sequence). With 5 bases removed from V and 0 bases from J, the gap between germline ends came to 14 bases. The CDR3 loop spans 15 amino acids. This CDR3 is CSAGGLESSYNEQFF. CDR3 in DNA: TGCAGTGCTGGGGGACTGGAGAGCTCCTACAATGAGCAGTTCTTC.

The CDR3 DNA follows: TGCGCCAGCAGTTCTACTAGCGGTGCTGGCTACGAGCAGTACTTC. It codes for CASSSTSGAGYEQYF. The J gene is TRBJ2-7, the V gene TRBV5-1; 8 nucleotides match TRBD2. Trimming took 5 bases from V and 3 from J; bases not matched to a gene: 10. Germline V CDR1 and CDR2: SGHRS, YFSETQ. The CDR3 loop spans 15 amino acids.

A few counts support this clonotype. The J gene is TRBJ2-1, the V gene TRBV4-2; 7 bases agree with TRBD2. This CDR3 spans 16 amino acids. Germline CDR1 reads LGHNA; CDR2 reads YNFKEQ. The trim removed 1 base at V and 2 bases at J, leaving 5 bases unmatched. CDR3 in amino acids: CASSQALAVTYNEQFF. Here the CDR3 DNA reads TGTGCCAGCAGCCAAGCGCTAGCGGTGACCTACAATGAGCAGTTCTTC.

This clonotype appeared many times. The chain employs TRBV3-1 and TRBJ2-5; 7 bases align to TRBD1. This CDR3 has 14 amino acids. Trimming cost V 4 bases and J 4 bases; bases outside gene matches: 6. CDR1 LGHDT and CDR2 YNNKEL come from the germline V gene (reference sequence). The CDR3 loop reads CASSRVGGGETQYF. In nucleotides, the CDR3 is TGTGCCAGCAGCCGGGTAGGGGGCGGAGAGACCCAGTACTTC.

This clonotype was picked up many times. The genes are TRBV15 and TRBJ1-5, with D maybe TRBD1 (6 bases). Trimming removed 2 bases from V and 0 bases from J, with 14 bases in between. Germline CDR1 and CDR2: LNHNV and YYDKDF (reference sequence). This CDR3 is 17 amino acids long. CDR3 DNA: TGTGCCACCAGCAGACGCCACGACAGGTATAGCAATCAGCCCCAGCATTTT. Translated: CATSRRHDRYSNQPQHF.

The genes are TRBV29-1 and TRBJ1-2; 8 positions match TRBD1. Germline trimming cut 0 bases from V and 8 bases from J; bases unmatched to any gene: 5. The CDR3 covers 13 residues. Germline V CDR1 and CDR2: SQVTM, ANQGSEA. For the CDR3, the DNA is TGCAGCGTTGAAGATCAGGGGGCGGGGGGCTACACCTTC. Its translation is CSVEDQGAGGYTF.

CDR3 bases: TGCAGTGCTACCTTGATGGGGGAGGGCCCACCTGAGCAGTTCTTC. As protein: CSATLMGEGPPEQFF. The chain is built from TRBV20-1 and TRBJ2-1; 7 nucleotides line up with TRBD2. The V gene's germline CDR1 is DFQATT and CDR2 SNEGSKA (reference sequence). Germline trimming cut 4 bases from V and 9 bases from J; bases unmatched to any gene: 15. This CDR3 spans 15 amino acids.